The T cell receptor beta chain described here comes from a study of T cell responses to AZD1222 COVID-19 vaccine. Study-level findings and limits: No day 14 peak samples; only post-peak repertoires were characterized. Seropositivity was recorded at baseline in only a handful of AZD1222 recipients. Dominant CD4 TCR responses targeted spike regions 160-218 and 743-854. Donors were chiefly white British, with a greater number of females, and clonal diversity was perhaps underestimated.

Only one count was recorded for this clone. Its antigen is not known. Libraries were prepared by immunoSEQ multiplex PCR; TCRdb keeps only in-frame clonotypes and omits some of them. The sample contains approximately 180,000 clones, approximately 92% of which appear only once. The TCR was taken from an adult who received the MenACWY meningococcal vaccine as a control. Sample: peripheral blood, taken 28 days after the second dose of the MenACWY control vaccine.

This CDR3 reads CASSFQLEQFF. DNA for the CDR3: TGTGCCAGCAGCTTCCAACTGGAGCAGTTCTTC. The V gene is TRBV7-2, the J gene TRBJ2-1; no reliable D call. Per the germline V gene, CDR1 is SGHTA and CDR2 is FQGNSA. The CDR3 length is 11 residues. The germline V and J ends were trimmed by 3 bases and 10 bases, with 7 bases remaining between them.